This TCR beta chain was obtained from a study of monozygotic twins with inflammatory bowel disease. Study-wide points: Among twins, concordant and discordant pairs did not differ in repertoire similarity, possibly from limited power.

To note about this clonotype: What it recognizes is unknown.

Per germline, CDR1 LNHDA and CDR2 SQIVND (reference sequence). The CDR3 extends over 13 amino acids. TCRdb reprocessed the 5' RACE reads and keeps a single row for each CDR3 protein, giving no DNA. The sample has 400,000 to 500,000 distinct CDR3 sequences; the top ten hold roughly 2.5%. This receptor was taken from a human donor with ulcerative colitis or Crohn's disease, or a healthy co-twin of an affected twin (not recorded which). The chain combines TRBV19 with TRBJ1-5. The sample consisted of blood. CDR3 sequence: CASSSRADQPQHF. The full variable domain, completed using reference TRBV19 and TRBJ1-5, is DGGITQSPKYLFRKEGQNVTLSCEQNLNHDAMYWYRQDPGQGLRLIYYSQIVNDFQKGDIAEGYSVSREKKESFPLTVTSAQKNPTAFYLCASSSRADQPQHFGDGTRLSIL.